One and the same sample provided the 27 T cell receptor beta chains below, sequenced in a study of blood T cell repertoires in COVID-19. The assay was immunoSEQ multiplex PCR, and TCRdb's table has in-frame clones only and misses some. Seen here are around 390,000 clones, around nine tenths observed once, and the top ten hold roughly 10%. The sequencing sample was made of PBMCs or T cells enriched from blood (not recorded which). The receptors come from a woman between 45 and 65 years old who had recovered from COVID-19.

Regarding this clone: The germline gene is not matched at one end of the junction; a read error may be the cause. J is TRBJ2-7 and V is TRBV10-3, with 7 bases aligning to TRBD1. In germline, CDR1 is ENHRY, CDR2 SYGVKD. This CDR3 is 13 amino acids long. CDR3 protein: CAIRDRDSYEQYF. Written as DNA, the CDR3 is TGTGCCATCCGTGACCGGGACAGCTACGAGCAGTACTTC.

As DNA, the CDR3 is TGTGCCAGCACCATCGGGACAAGGAGAGACTACACCTTC. Its translation: CASTIGTRRDYTF. This sequence joins TRBV12-3 or TRBV12-4 and TRBJ1-2; perhaps TRBD1 as D (6 bases). The CDR3 covers 13 residues. Trimming removed 7 bases from V and 10 bases from J, with 19 bases in between.

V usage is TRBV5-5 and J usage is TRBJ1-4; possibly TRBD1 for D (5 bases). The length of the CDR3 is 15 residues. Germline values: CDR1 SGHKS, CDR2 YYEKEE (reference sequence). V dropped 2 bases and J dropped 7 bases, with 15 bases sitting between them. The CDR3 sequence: CASSFSGDGVEKLFF. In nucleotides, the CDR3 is TGTGCCAGCAGCTTTTCGGGGGACGGGGTTGAAAAACTGTTTTTT. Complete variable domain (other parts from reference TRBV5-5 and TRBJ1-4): DAGVTQSPTHLIKTRGQQVTLRCSPISGHKSVSWYQQVLGQGPQFIFQYYEKEERGRGNFPDRFSARQFPNYSSELNVNALLLGDSALYLCASSFSGDGVEKLFFGSGTQLSVL.

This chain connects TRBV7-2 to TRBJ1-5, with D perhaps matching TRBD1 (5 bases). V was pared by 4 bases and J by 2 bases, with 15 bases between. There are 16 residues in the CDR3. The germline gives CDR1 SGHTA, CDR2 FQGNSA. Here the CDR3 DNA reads TGTGCCAGCAGCTCTTCCTGGGGGGGAGGCAATCAGCCCCAGCATTTT. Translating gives CASSSSWGGGNQPQHF.

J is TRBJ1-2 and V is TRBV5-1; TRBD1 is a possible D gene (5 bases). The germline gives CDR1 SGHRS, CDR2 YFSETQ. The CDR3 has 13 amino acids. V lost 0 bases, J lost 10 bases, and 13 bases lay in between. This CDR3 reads CASSLEFGGSYTF. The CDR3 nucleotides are TGCGCCAGCAGCTTGGAATTCGGGGGTTCCTACACCTTC. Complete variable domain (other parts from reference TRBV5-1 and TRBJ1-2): KAGVTQTPRYLIKTRGQQVTLSCSPISGHRSVSWYQQTPGQGLQFLFEYFSETQRNKGNFPGRFSGRQFSNSRSEMNVSTLELGDSALYLCASSLEFGGSYTFGSGTRLTVV.

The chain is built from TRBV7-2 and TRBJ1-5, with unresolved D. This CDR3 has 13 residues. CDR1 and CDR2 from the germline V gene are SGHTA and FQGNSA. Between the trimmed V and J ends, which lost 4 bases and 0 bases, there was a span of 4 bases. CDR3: CASSSHSNQPQHF. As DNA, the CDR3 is TGTGCCAGCAGCTCCCATAGCAATCAGCCCCAGCATTTT.

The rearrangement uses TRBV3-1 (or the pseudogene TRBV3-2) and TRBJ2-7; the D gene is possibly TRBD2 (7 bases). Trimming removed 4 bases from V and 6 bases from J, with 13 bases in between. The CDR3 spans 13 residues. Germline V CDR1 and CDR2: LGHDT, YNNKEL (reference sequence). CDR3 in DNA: TGTGCCAGCAGCCGTGGGAGGGGGAGCGAGCAGTACTTC. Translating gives CASSRGRGSEQYF.

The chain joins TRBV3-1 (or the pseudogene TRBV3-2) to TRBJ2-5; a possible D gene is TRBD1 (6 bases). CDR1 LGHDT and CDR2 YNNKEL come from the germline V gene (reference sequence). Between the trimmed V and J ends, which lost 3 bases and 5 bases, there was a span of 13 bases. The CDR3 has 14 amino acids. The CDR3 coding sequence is TGTGCCAGCAGCCAGACCCACCAGGGGGAGACCCAGTACTTC. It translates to CASSQTHQGETQYF.

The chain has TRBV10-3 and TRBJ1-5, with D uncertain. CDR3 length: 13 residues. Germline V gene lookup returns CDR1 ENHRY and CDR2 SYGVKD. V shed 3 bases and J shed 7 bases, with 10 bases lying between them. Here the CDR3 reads CAISEAGDQPQHF. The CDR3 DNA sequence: TGTGCCATCAGTGAAGCAGGCGACCAGCCCCAGCATTTT.

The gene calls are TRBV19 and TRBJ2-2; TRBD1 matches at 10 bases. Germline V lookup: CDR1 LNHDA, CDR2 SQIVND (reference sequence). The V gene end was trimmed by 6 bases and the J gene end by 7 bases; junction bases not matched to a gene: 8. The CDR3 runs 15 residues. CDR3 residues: CASRSDRGQGGELFF. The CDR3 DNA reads TGTGCCAGTAGATCAGACAGGGGGCAGGGCGGGGAGCTGTTTTTT.

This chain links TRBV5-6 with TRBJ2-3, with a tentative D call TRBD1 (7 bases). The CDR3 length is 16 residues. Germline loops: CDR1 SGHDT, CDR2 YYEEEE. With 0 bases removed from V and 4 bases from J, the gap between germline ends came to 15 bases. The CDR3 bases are TGTGCCAGCAGCTTGGGACAGGGACTGAAGTCAGATACGCAGTATTTT. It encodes CASSLGQGLKSDTQYF.

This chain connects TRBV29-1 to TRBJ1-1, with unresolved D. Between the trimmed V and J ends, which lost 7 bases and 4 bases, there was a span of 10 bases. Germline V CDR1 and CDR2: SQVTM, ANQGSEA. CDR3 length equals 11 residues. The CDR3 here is CSASVGTEAFF. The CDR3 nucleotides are TGCAGCGCCTCCGTCGGCACTGAAGCTTTCTTT.

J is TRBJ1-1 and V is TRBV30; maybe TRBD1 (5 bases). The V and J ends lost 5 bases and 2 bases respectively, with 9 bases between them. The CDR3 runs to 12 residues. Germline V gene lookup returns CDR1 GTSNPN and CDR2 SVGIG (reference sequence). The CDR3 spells CAWGHPNTEAFF. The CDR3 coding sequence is TGTGCCTGGGGACATCCCAACACTGAAGCTTTCTTT.

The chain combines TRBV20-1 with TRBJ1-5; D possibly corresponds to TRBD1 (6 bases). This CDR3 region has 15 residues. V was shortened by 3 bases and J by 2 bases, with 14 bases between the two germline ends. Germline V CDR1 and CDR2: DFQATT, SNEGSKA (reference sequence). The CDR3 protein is CSASMGARGNQPQHF. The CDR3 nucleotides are TGCAGTGCTAGTATGGGGGCGCGCGGCAATCAGCCCCAGCATTTT.

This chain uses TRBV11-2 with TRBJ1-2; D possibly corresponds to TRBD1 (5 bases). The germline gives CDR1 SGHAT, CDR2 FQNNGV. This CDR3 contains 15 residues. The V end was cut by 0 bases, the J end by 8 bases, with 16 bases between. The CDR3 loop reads CASSLDPKGAGGYTF. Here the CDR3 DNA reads TGTGCCAGCAGCTTAGATCCGAAAGGGGCTGGCGGCTACACCTTC.

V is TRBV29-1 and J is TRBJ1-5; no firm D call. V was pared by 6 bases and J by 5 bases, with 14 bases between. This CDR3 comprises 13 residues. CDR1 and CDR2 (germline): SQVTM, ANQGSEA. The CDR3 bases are TGCAGCGTCGCGGTCAATGCTGATCAGCCCCAGCATTTT. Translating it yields CSVAVNADQPQHF.

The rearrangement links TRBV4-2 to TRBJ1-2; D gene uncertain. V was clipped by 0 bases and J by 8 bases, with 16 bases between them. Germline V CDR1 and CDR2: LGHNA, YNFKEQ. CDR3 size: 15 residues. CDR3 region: CASSQDPLPIRGYTF. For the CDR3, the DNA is TGTGCCAGCAGCCAAGACCCCCTGCCCATTCGGGGCTACACCTTC.

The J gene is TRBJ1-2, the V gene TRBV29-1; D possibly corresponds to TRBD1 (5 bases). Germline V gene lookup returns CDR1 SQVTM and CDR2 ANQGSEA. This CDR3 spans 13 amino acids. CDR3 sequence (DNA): TGCTCCGCCTGGGGCAGCGAGAACTATGGCTACACCTTC. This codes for CSAWGSENYGYTF.

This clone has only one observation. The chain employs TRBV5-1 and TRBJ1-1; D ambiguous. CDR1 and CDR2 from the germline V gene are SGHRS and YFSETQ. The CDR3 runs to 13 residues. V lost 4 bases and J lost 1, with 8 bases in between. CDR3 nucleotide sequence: TGCGCCAGCAGCCCCCCGTCGAACACTGAAGCTTTCTTT. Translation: CASSPPSNTEAFF.

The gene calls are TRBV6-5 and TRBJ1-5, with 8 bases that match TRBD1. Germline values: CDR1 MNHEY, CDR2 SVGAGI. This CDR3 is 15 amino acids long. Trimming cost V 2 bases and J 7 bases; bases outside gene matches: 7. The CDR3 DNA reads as TGTGCCAGCAGTTACGGGCAGGGGGCCGGGCAGCCCCAGCATTTT. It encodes CASSYGQGAGQPQHF.

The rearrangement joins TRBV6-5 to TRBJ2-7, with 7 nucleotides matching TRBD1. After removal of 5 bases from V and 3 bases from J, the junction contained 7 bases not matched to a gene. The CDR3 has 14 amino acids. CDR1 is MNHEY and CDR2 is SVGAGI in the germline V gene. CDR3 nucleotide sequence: TGTGCCAGCAGTCGCCAGGGGGTGGGCTACGAGCAGTACTTC. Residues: CASSRQGVGYEQYF.

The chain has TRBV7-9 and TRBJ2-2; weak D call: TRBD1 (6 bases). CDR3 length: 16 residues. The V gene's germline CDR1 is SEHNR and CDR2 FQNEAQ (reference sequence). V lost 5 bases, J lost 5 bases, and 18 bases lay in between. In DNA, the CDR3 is TGTGCCAGCAGCAACCTTGACAGGAAGTTGACCGGGGAGCTGTTTTTT. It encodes CASSNLDRKLTGELFF.

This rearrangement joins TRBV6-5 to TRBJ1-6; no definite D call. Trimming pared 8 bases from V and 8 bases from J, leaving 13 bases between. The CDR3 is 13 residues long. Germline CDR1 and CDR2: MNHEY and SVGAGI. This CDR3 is CASSREKDSPLHF. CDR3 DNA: TGTGCCAGCTCCCGGGAAAAAGATTCACCCCTCCACTTT.

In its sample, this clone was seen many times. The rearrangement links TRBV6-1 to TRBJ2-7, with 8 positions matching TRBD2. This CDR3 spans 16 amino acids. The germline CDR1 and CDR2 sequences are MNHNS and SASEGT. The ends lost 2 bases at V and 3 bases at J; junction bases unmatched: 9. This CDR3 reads CASSESDGGDVYEQYF. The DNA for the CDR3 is TGTGCCAGCAGTGAATCTGACGGGGGGGATGTCTACGAGCAGTACTTC.

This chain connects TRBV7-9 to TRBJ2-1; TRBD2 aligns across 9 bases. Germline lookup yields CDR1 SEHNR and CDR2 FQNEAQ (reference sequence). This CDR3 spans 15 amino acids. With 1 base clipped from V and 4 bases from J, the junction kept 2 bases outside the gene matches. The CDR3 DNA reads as TGTGCCAGCAGCTTAGGACTAGCGGTGTACAATGAGCAGTTCTTC. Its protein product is CASSLGLAVYNEQFF.

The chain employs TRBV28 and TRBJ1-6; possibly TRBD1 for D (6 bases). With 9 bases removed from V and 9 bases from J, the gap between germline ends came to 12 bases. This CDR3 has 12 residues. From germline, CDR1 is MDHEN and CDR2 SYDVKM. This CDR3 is CASSQGGSPLHF. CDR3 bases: TGTGCCAGTTCACAGGGCGGTTCACCCCTCCACTTT.

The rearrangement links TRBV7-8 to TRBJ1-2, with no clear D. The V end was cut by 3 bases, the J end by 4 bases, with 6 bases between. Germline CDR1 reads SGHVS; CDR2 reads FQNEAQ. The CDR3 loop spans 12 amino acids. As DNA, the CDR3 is TGTGCCAGCAGCTTCAAACTCTATGGCTACACCTTC. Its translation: CASSFKLYGYTF.